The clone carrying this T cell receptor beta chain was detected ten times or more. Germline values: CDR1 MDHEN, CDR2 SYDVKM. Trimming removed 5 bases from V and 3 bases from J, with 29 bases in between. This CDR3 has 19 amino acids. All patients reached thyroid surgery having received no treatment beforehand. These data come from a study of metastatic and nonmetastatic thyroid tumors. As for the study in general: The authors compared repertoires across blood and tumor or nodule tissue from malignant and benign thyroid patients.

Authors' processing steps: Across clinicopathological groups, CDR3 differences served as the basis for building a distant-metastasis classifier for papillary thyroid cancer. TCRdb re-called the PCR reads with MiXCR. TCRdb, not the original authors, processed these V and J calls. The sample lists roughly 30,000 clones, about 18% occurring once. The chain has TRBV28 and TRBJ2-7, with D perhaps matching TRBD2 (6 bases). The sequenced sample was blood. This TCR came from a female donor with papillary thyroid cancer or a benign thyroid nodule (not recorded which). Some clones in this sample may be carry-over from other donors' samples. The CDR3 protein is CASSPEGPSGGQGVYEQYF. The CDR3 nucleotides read TGTGCCAGCAGTCCCGAAGGTCCAAGCGGAGGGCAGGGCGTCTACGAGCAGTACTTC.